The entry that follows covers one TCR beta chain sequence. Its antigen is undetermined. This CDR3 comprises 15 residues. Germline V gives CDR1 SEHNR, CDR2 FQNEAQ (reference sequence). Trimming left V 1 base short and J 2 bases short, with 9 bases between. The data originate from a study of PD-1 blockade in classical Hodgkin lymphoma. Study-wide findings and caveats: The study reported lower baseline TCR diversity in newly diagnosed patients than in healthy donors.

This table comes from immunoSEQ multiplex PCR, and its TCRdb copy is limited to in-frame clones, with some not included. The sample yields 70,000 or so clones, over 90% seen once. The time point: newly diagnosed, previously untreated cHL patient sample. Comparison PBMCs came from previously untreated, newly diagnosed classical Hodgkin lymphoma patients. The V call is TRBV7-9, the J call TRBJ1-5; tentative D call: TRBD1 (5 bases). The TCR comes from a human donor with classical Hodgkin lymphoma. Input material: peripheral blood mononuclear cells (PBMCs). CDR3 amino acids: CASSLGGLGNQPQHF. For the CDR3, the DNA is TGTGCCAGCAGCTTAGGGGGCTTAGGCAATCAGCCCCAGCATTTT.